This T cell receptor (beta chain) was captured by sequencing in a study of shared clonotypes between healthy human individuals. Study outcomes and limitations: In the sorted subsets, rarefaction showed sequencing was incomplete despite large depth.

On this clone: Its antigen is not known.

This was a deep-level run. Genomic DNA belonging to each subset was distributed in equal measure over several immunoSEQ plates. Method: immunoSEQ multiplex PCR; TCRdb's copy keeps in-frame clones and lacks some. The profile shows more than 550,000 clones, about 91% of them singletons. There are 17 residues in the CDR3. The germline CDR1 and CDR2 sequences are LGHNA and YSLEER. Deletions cut 4 bases from V and 6 bases from J, with 22 bases between. Naive CD8 cells lacked CD45RO, underwent positive selection for CCR7 and left out terminally differentiated effector memory CD45RA+ cells. The chain uses TRBV4-3 and TRBJ2-1, with D tentatively TRBD1 (5 bases). This clonotype originated in a man younger than 45 in good health. The sequencing sample was made of naive CD8+ T cells sorted from blood. For the CDR3, the DNA is TGCGCCAGCAGCCTAATACCTAGTCGCCTAAGGGGCAATGAGCAGTTCTTC. This translates into CASSLIPSRLRGNEQFF.